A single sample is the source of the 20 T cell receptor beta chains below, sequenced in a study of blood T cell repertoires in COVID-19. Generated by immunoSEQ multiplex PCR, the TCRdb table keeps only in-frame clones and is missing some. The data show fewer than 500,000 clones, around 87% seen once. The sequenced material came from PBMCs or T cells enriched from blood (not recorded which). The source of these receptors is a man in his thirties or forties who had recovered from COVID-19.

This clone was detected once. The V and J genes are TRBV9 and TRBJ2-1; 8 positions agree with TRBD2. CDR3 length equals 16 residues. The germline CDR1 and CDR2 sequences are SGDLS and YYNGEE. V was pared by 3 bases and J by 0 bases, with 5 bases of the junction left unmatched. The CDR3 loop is CASSGGSGDSYNEQFF. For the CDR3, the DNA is TGTGCCAGCAGCGGAGGTAGCGGGGACTCCTACAATGAGCAGTTCTTC.

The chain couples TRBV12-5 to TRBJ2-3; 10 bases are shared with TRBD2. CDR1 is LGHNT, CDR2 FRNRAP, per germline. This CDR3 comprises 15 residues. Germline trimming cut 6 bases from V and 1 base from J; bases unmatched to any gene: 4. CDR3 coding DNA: TGTGCTAGTGGCCTCGGACTAGCGGGCACAGATACGCAGTATTTT. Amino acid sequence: CASGLGLAGTDTQYF.

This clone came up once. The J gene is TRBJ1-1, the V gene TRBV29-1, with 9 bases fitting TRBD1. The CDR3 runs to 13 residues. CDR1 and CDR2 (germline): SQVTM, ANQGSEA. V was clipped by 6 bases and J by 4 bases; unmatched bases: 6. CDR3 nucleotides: TGCAGCGTCAGCCGGGACAGGGCCACTGAAGCTTTCTTT. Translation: CSVSRDRATEAFF.

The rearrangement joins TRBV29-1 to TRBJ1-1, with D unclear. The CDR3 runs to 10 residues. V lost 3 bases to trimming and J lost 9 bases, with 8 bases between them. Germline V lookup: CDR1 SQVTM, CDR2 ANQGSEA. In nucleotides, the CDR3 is TGCAGCGTTGATCCGGGGAAAGCTTTCTTT. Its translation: CSVDPGKAFF.

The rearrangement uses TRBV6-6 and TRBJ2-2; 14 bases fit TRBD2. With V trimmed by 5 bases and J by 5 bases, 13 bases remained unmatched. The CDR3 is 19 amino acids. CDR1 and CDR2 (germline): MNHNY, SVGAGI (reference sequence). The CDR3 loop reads CASSPSPGLAGEGTGELFF. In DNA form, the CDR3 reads TGTGCCAGCAGTCCGTCTCCGGGACTAGCGGGAGAAGGGACCGGGGAGCTGTTTTTT.

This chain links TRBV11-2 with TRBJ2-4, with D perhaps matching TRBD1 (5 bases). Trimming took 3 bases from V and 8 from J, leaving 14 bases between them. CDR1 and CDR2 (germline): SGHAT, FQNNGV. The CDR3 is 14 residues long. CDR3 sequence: CASSFRASSDIQYF. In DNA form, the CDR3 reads TGTGCCAGCAGCTTCAGGGCCAGTTCGGACATTCAGTACTTC.

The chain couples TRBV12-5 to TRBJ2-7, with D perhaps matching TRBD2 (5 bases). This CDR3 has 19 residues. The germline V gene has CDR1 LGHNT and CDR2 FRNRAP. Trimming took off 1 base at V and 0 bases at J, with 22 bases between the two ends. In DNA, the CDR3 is TGTGCTAGTGGTTTGGCCCCGGGGAAGCAAAGTCTCCTCTCCTACGAGCAGTACTTC. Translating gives CASGLAPGKQSLLSYEQYF.

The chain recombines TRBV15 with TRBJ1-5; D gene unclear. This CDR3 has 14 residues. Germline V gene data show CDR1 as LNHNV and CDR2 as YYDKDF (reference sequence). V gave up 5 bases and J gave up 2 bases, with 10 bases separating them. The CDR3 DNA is TGTGCCACCAGCGAGTCTTTGGGCAATCAGCCCCAGCATTTT. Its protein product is CATSESLGNQPQHF.

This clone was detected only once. The CDR3 nucleotides are TGTGCCAGCAGTAACAGGGGGTATATCGACGAGCAGTACTTC. Translating it yields CASSNRGYIDEQYF. V gene TRBV6-5 combines with J gene TRBJ2-7, with 8 bases fitting TRBD1. After removal of 5 bases from V and 5 bases from J, the junction contained 8 bases not matched to a gene. The CDR3 is 14 residues long. Germline V gene lookup returns CDR1 MNHEY and CDR2 SVGAGI.

The CDR3 region is CASSGRTGGTEAFF. For the CDR3, the DNA is TGTGCCAGTAGCGGGAGGACAGGGGGAACTGAAGCTTTCTTT. The chain couples TRBV19 to TRBJ1-1, with 10 bases aligning to TRBD1. Germline trimming cut 6 bases from V and 5 bases from J; bases unmatched to any gene: 6. The germline CDR1 and CDR2 sequences are LNHDA and SQIVND (reference sequence). The CDR3 runs to 14 residues.

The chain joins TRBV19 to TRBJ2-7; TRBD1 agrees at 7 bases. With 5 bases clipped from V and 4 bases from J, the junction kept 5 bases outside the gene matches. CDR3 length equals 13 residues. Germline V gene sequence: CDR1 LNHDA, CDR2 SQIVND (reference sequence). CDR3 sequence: CASSSGTVYEQYF. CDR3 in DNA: TGTGCCAGTAGTTCCGGGACAGTTTACGAGCAGTACTTC.

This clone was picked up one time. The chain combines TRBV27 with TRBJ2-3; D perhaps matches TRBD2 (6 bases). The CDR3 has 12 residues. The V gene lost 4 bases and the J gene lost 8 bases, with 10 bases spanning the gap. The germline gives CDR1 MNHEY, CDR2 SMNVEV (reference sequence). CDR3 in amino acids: CASSWDGGTQYF. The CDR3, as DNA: TGTGCCAGCAGTTGGGACGGGGGTACGCAGTATTTT.

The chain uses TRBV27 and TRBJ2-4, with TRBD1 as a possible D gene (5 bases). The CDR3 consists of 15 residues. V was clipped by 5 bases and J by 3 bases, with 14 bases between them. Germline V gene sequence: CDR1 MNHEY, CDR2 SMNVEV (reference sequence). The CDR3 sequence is CASSNPGYGKNIQYF. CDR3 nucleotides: TGTGCCAGCAGTAATCCAGGGTATGGCAAAAACATTCAGTACTTC.

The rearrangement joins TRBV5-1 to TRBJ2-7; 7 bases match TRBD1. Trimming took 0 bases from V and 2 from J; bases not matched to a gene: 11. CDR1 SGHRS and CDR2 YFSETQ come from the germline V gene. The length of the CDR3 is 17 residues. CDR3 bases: TGCGCCAGCAGCTTGGGAGCGGCCACAGGGGTCCCCTACGAGCAGTACTTC. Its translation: CASSLGAATGVPYEQYF. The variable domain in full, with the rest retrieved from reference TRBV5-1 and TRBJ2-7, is KAGVTQTPRYLIKTRGQQVTLSCSPISGHRSVSWYQQTPGQGLQFLFEYFSETQRNKGNFPGRFSGRQFSNSRSEMNVSTLELGDSALYLCASSLGAATGVPYEQYFGPGTRLTVT.

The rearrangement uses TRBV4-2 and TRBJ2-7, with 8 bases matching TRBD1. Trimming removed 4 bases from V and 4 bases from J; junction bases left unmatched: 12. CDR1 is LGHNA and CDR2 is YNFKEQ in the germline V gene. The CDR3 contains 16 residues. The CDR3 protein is CASSPTSTGGEYEQYF. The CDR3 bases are TGTGCCAGCAGCCCCACCTCCACAGGGGGAGAGTACGAGCAGTACTTC.

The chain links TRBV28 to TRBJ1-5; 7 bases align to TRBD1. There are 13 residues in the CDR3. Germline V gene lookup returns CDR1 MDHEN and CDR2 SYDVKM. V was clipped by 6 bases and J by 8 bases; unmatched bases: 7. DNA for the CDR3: TGTGCCAGCAGCGACAGGGCCCTGAAGCCCCAGCATTTT. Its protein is CASSDRALKPQHF.

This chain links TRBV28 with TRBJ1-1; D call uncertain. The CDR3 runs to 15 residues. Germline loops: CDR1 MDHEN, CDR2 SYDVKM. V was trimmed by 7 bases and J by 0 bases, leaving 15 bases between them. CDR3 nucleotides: TGTGCCAGCAATGCGGGGATGGCCATGAACACTGAAGCTTTCTTT. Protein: CASNAGMAMNTEAFF.

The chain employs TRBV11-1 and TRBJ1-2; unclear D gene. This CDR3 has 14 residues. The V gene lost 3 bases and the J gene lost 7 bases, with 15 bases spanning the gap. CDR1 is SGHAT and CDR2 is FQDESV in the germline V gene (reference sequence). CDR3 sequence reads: CASSFSGGFSGYTF. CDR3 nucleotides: TGTGCCAGCAGCTTTTCCGGAGGCTTCTCTGGCTACACCTTC. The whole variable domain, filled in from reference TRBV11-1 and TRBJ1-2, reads EAEVAQSPRYKITEKSQAVAFWCDPISGHATLYWYRQILGQGPELLVQFQDESVVDDSQLPKDRFSAERLKGVDSTLKIQPAELGDSAMYLCASSFSGGFSGYTFGSGTRLTVV.

The CDR3 bases are TGTGCCAGCAGCTCTAGCGGGAGTGGGACCGGGGAGCTGTTTTTT. Protein product: CASSSSGSGTGELFF. The gene calls are TRBV7-3 and TRBJ2-2; 10 bases are shared with TRBD2. V lost 4 bases, J lost 5 bases, and 4 bases stayed unmatched. This CDR3 is built from 15 residues. The germline V gene has CDR1 SGHTA and CDR2 FQGTGA.

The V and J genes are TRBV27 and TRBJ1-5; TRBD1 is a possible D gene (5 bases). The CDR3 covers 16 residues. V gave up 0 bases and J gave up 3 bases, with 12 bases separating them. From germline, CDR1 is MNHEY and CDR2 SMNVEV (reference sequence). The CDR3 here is CASSLSSGTLNQPQHF. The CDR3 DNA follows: TGTGCCAGCAGTTTATCTAGCGGGACCCTCAATCAGCCCCAGCATTTT.